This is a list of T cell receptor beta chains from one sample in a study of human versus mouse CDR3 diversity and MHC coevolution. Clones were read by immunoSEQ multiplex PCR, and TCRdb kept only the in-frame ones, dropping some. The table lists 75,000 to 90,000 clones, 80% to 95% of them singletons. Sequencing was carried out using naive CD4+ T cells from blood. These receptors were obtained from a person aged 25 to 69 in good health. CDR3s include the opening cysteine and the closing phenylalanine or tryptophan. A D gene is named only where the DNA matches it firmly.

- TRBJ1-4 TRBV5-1 CASSRSGGNEKLFF
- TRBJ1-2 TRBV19 CASQAGTDGYTF
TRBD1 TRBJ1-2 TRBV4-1 CASSQGPGTGEYGYTF
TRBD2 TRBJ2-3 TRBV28 CASKPSGSGTDTQYF
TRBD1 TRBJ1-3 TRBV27 CATSRTGSGNTIYF
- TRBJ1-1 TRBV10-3 CAISRSSVSGGTEAFF
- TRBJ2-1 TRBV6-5 CASKKTLSNSEQFF
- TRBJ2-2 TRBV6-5 CASSFGRGRTGELFF
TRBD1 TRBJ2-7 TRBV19 CASSIDGTDEQYF
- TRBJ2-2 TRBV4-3 CASSRNRATGELFF
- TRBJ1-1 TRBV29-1 CSVVAGRGTEAFF
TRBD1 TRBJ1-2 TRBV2 CASSEVGPGGYGYTF
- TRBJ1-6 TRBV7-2 CASRSQQGSYNSPLHF
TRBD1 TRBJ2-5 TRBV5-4 CASSTDRNQETQYF
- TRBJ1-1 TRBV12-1 CASSTGDRGTEAFF
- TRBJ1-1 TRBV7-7 CASSLAPGTEAFF
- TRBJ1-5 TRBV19 CASTDHPGSSNQPQHF
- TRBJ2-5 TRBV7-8 CASSLGGGETQYF
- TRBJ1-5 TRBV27 CASSSSDRPYQPQHF
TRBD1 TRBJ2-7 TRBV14 CASRAAGTGLYEQYF
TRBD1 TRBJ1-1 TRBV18 CASSPTGMNTEAFF
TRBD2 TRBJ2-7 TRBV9 CASSVATGGYEQYF